This paragraph reports one T cell receptor (beta chain). What it binds is not known. Naive CD8 cells lacked CD45RO, underwent positive selection for CCR7 and left out terminally differentiated effector memory CD45RA+ cells. The V gene end was trimmed by 3 bases and the J gene end by 6 bases; junction bases not matched to a gene: 7. The germline V gene has CDR1 SGDLS and CDR2 YYNGEE. The CDR3 length is 14 residues. Clones were sequenced by immunoSEQ multiplex PCR, and TCRdb holds only the in-frame ones, with some missing. The sample contains 2 million to 2.5 million clones, 85% to 95% of which appear only once. The data were taken from a study of shared clonotypes between healthy human individuals. Study outcomes and limitations: Between four donors, naive CD4 clonotypes were shared at a level of about 5%. The represented genetic and exposure-history diversity was limited by the small number of donors. Sampling involved blood alone; tissue repertoires likely differ.

The chain uses TRBV9 and TRBJ1-1; 8 bases match TRBD1. The TCR originated in a man aged 18-30 years in good health. Some clones in this sample may be carry-over from other donors' samples. The sample taken for sequencing was naive CD8+ T cells from PBMCs. The CDR3 DNA sequence: TGTGCCAGCAGCGCAAAATTACAGGGGGCTGAAGCTTTCTTT. Translation gives CASSAKLQGAEAFF.